This T cell receptor beta chain is drawn from a study of blood T cell repertoires in COVID-19 (TCRdb year 2020). Regarding the complete study: The collaborator samples originated in the United States, Italy and Spain and spanned the acute and convalescent phases of COVID-19. The prospective study material was composed of cDNA or gDNA derived from T cells, B-cell-depleted T cells, or PBMCs. Deeply sampled blood TCRbeta repertoires from subjects exposed to, actively infected with, or recovered from COVID-19 were included in the dataset. The repertoires were released in a freely available public database meant as a resource for research on the immune response to SARS-CoV-2. Samples came from the ongoing ImmuneRACE study (first 160 participants) plus 1,254 subjects from 6 global collaborators. Nearly every sample came with metadata listing a de-identified subject ID, COVID-19 status, age in years and sex. HLA class I and class II types, where available, came from metadata supplied by the sample provider rather than from assay-based typing.

Whole blood was collected in K2EDTA tubes by collaborating institutions according to the institutions' own protocols. For TCRbeta analysis, collaborator samples were shipped as frozen whole blood, as isolated PBMCs, or as DNA extracted from either sample type. Remarks on this clone: The specificity of this receptor is unknown. No qualities accompany the bases; no much larger clone lies one base away.

Overall study outcomes, separate from this receptor: The amount of clinical and demographic metadata varied by source and participant and was provided uncurated.

Trimming removed 1 base from V and 7 bases from J, leaving 19 bases between the germline ends. Reading from cysteine to phenylalanine, the CDR3 counts 17 amino acids. This entry keeps only the CDR3 DNA: 51 bases, framed from base 1. The CDR1 and CDR2 encoded by the germline V gene (reference sequence) are LNHNV and YYDKDF. The immunoSEQ Assay, a bias-controlled multiplex PCR, was used to amplify TCRbeta CDR3 regions from genomic DNA. The original methods were these. Nucleated cell counts per sample were estimated from amplification of reference gene primers within the assay. To quantify the absolute abundance of each unique TCRbeta CDR3 rearrangement, sequence reads were collapsed and filtered. Productive Simpson clonality was computed per sample as the square root of Simpson's diversity index over productive rearrangements. TCRdb limited this immuneACCESS table to in-frame rearrangements with V and J called. A share of clones is missing; checked studies link under half to unresolved V genes, and the rest is unexplained. D and trimming were read from the DNA, whereas the V and J calls and clone size are those reported in that table. For this sample the table gives just over 650,000 clones, of which 90% were detected only once. The ten biggest clones cover under 0.3% of the sample.

The V and J segments used are TRBV15 and TRBJ1-4, with the D gene not confidently named. The TCR sequence derives from a woman aged 18-35 years with acute or convalescent COVID-19. Material for sequencing was peripheral blood. In nucleotides, the sequence is TGTGCCACCAGCAGAGGCCCCCGCGGAGCGGTTTTTGAAAAACTGTTTTTT. Its protein is CATSRGPRGAVFEKLFF.